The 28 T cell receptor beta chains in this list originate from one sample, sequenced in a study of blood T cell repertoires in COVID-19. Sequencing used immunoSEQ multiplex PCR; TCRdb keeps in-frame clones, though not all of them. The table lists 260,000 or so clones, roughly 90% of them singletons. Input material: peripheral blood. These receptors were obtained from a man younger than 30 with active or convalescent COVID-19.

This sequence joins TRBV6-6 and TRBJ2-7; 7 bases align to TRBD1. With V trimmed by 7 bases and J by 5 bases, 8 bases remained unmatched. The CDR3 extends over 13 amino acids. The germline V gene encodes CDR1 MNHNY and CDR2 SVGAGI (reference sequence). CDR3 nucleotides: TGTGCCAGCAACACCCGAGACAGGGACGAGCAGTACTTC. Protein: CASNTRDRDEQYF.

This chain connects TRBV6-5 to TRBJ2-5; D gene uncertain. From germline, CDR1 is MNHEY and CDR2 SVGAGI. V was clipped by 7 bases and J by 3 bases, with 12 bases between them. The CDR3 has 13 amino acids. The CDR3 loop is CASTDTTEETQYF. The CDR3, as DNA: TGTGCCAGCACAGACACCACCGAAGAGACCCAGTACTTC.

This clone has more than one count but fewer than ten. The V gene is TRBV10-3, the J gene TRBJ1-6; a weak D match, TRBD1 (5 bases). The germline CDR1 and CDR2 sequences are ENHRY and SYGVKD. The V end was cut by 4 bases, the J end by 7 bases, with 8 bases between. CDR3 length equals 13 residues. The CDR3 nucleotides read TGTGCCATCAGTGGTTACAGGAATTCACCCCTCCACTTT. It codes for CAISGYRNSPLHF.

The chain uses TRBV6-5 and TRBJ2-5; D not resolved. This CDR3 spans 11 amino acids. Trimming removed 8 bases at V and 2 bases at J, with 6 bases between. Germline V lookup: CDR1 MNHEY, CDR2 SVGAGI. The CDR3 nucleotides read TGTGCCAGCGAACAGCAAGAGACCCAGTACTTC. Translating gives CASEQQETQYF.

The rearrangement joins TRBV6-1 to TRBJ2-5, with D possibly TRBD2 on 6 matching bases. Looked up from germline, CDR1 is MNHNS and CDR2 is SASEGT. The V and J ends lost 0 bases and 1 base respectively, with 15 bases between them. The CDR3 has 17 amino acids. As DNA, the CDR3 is TGTGCCAGCAGTGAAGCCCTAGCGCGAACACTCCAAGAGACCCAGTACTTC. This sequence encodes CASSEALARTLQETQYF.

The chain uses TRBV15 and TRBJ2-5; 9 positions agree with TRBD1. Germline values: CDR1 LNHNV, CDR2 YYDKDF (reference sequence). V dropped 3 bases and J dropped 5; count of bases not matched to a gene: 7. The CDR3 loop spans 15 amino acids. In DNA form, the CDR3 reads TGTGCCACCAGCAGTCACACAGGGGGCGGGGAGACCCAGTACTTC. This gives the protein CATSSHTGGGETQYF.

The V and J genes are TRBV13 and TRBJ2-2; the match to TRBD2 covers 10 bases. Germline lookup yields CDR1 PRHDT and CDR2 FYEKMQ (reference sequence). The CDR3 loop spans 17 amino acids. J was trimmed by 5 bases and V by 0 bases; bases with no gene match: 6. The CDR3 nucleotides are TGTGCCAGCAGCTTAGGCAGCGGGGGGGCCGTTACCGGGGAGCTGTTTTTT. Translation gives CASSLGSGGAVTGELFF.

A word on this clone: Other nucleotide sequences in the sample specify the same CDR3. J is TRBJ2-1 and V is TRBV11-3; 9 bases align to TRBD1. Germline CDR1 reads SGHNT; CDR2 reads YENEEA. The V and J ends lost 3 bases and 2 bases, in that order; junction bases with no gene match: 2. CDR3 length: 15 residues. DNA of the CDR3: TGTGCCAGCAGCTTGGGACAGGGCCCCTACAATGAGCAGTTCTTC. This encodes CASSLGQGPYNEQFF.

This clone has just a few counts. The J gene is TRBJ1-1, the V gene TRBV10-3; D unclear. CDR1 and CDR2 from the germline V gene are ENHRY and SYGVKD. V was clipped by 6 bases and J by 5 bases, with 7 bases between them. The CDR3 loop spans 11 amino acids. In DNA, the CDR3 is TGTGCCATCAGCGGAGGGACTGAAGCTTTCTTT. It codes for CAISGGTEAFF.

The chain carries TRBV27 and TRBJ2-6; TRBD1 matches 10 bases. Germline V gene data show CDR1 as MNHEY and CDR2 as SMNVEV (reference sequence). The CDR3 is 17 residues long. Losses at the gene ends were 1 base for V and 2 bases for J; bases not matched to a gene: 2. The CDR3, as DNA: TGTGCCAGCAGTTTATTAGGACAGGGGGCTGGGGCCAACGTCCTGACTTTC. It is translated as CASSLLGQGAGANVLTF.

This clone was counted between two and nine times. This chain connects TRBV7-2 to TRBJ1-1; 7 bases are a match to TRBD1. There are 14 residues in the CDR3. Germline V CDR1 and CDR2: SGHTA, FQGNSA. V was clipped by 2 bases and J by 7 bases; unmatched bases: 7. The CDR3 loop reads CASSLRGQWVEAFF. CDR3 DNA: TGTGCCAGCAGCTTAAGGGGGCAGTGGGTTGAAGCTTTCTTT.

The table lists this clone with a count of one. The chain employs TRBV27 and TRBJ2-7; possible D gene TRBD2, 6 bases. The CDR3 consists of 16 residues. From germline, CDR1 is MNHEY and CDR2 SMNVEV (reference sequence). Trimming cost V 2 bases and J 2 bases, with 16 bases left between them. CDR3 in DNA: TGTGCCAGCAGTTTAAGGGGCGGGGTTCTCGCCTACGAGCAGTACTTC. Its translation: CASSLRGGVLAYEQYF.

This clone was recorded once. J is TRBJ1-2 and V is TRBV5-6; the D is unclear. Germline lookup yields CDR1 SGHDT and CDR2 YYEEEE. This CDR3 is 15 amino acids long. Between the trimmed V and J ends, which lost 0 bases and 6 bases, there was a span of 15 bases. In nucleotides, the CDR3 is TGTGCCAGCAGCTTGGTTTTAGTCATAGAGGATGGCTACACCTTC. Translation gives CASSLVLVIEDGYTF.

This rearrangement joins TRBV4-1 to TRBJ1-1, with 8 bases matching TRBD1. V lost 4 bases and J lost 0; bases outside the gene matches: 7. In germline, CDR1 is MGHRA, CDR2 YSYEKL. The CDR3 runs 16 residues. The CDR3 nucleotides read TGCGCCAGCAGCCTCGGGACAGGTTTAATGAACACTGAAGCTTTCTTT. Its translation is CASSLGTGLMNTEAFF.

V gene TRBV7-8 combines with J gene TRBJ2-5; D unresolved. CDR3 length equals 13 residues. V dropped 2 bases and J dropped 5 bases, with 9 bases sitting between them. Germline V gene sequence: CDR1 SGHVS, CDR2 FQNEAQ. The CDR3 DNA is TGTGCCAGCAGCTTAAGTCTCCAGGAGACCCAGTACTTC. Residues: CASSLSLQETQYF.

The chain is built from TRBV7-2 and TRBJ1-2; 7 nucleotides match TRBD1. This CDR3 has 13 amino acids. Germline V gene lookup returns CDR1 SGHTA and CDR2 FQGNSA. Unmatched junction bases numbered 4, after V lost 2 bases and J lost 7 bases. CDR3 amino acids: CASSLSQGGGYTF. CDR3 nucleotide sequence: TGTGCCAGCAGCTTAAGCCAGGGGGGTGGCTACACCTTC.

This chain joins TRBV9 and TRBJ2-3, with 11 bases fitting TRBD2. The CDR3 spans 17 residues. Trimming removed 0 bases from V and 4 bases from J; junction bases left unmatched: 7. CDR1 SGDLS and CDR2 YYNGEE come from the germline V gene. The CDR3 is CASSVATLAGGSDTQYF. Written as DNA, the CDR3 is TGTGCCAGCAGCGTAGCTACCCTAGCGGGGGGTTCAGATACGCAGTATTTT.

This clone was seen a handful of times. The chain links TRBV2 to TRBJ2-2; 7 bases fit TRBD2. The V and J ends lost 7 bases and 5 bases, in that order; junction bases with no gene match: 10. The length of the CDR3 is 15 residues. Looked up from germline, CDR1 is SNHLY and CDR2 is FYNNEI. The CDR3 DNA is TGTGCCAGCACCGAACAGCGGGGAGGTACCGGGGAGCTGTTTTTT. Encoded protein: CASTEQRGGTGELFF.

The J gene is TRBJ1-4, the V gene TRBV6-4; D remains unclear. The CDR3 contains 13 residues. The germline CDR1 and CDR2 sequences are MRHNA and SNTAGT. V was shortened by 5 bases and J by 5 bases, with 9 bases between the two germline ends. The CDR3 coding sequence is TGTGCCAGCAGTTCCGACGGGAATGAAAAACTGTTTTTT. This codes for CASSSDGNEKLFF.

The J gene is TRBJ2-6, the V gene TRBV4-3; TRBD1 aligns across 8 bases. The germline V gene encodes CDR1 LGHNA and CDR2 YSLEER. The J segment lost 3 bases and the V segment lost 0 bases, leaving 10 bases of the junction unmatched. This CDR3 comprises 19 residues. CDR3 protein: CASSQEGAGGAYGANVLTF. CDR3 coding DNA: TGCGCCAGCAGCCAAGAGGGCGCAGGGGGCGCTTATGGGGCCAACGTCCTGACTTTC.

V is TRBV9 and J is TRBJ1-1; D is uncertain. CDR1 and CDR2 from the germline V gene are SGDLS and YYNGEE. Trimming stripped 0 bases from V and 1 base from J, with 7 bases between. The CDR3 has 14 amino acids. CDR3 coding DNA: TGTGCCAGCAGCGTAGGTCCAGAGAACACTGAAGCTTTCTTT. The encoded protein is CASSVGPENTEAFF.

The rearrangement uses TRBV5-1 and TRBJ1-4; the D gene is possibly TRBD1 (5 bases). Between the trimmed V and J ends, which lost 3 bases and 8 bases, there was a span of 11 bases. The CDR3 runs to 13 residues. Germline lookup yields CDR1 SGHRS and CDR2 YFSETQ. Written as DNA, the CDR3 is TGCGCCAGCAGCTGGGAGGGGCGGGAAAAACTGTTTTTT. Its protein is CASSWEGREKLFF.

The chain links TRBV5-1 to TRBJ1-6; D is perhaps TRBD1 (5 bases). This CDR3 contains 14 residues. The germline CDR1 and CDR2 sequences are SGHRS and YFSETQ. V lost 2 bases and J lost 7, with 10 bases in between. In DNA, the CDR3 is TGCGCCAGCAGCTTCAGTACAGGCAATTCACCCCTCCACTTT. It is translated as CASSFSTGNSPLHF.

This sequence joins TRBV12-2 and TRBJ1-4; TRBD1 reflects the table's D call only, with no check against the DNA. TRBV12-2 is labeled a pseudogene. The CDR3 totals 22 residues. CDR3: CASRSCTLDRGGFLGTNEKLFF. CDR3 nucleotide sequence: TGTGCAAGTCGCTCCTGCACCCTTGACAGGGGTGGTTTTTTAGGGACTAATGAAAAACTGTTTTTT.

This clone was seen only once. CDR3 in DNA: TGTGCCAGCAGCTTTAGCCCCCAGTTCTATGGCTACACCTTC. Translating gives CASSFSPQFYGYTF. The rearrangement links TRBV7-9 to TRBJ1-2; D is uncertain. Germline V gene lookup returns CDR1 SEHNR and CDR2 FQNEAQ (reference sequence). V lost 3 bases to trimming and J lost 4 bases, with 12 bases between them. The length of the CDR3 is 14 residues.

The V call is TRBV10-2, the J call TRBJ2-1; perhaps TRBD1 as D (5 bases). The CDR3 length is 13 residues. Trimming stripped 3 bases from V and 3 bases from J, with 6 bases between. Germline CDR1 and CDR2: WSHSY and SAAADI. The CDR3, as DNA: TGCGCCAGCAGTGAAGGACACTACAATGAGCAGTTCTTC. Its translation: CASSEGHYNEQFF.

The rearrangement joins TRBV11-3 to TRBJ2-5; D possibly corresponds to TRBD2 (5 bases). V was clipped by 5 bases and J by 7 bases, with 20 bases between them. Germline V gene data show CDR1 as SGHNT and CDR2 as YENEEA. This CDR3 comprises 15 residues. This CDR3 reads CASSPHAGAEGTQYF. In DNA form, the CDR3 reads TGTGCCAGCAGCCCTCATGCGGGCGCAGAGGGGACCCAGTACTTC.

The chain's CDR3 is CASSQGQGLDYNSPLHF. CDR3 coding DNA: TGCGCCAGCAGCCAAGGACAGGGCTTGGATTATAATTCACCCCTCCACTTT. V gene TRBV4-1 combines with J gene TRBJ1-6; 7 bases fit TRBD1. The CDR3 spans 17 residues. Germline V gene data show CDR1 as MGHRA and CDR2 as YSYEKL. V was clipped by 1 base and J by 4 bases; unmatched bases: 7.